These 12 T cell receptor beta chains were sequenced from one sample in a study of blood T cell repertoires in COVID-19. The protocol was immunoSEQ multiplex PCR, while the TCRdb copy is restricted to in-frame clones and leaves out a portion. Found here are 150,000 to 200,000 clones, about 86% of them singletons; the top ten hold around 3.5%. The sequenced sample consisted of peripheral blood. These receptors came from a man aged 18 to 30 with active or convalescent COVID-19.

In regard to this clone: A much larger clone is a single base away; this may be a read error. The gene calls are TRBV5-1 and TRBJ1-5, with a possible D match to TRBD1 (6 bases). The CDR3 runs to 15 residues. V shed 0 bases and J shed 0 bases, with 7 bases lying between them. Germline V gene data show CDR1 as SGHRS and CDR2 as YFSETQ. The chain's CDR3 is CASSLAGVSNQPQHF. CDR3 nucleotide sequence: TGCGCCAGCAGCTTGGCAGGGGTTAGCAATCAGCCCCAGCATTTT. The full variable domain, in which reference TRBV5-1 and TRBJ1-5 provide the parts outside the CDR3, is KAGVTQTPRYLIKTRGQQVTLSCSPISGHRSVSWYQQTPGQGLQFLFEYFSETQRNKGNFPGRFSGRQFSNSRSEMNVSTLELGDSALYLCASSLAGVSNQPQHFGDGTRLSIL.

The chain links TRBV6-5 to TRBJ2-2, with 8 bases matching TRBD2. J lost 3 bases, V lost 7 bases, and 4 bases had no gene match. This CDR3 is built from 14 residues. CDR1 is MNHEY, CDR2 SVGAGI, per germline. CDR3 region: CASMRRGDTGELFF. Written as DNA, the CDR3 is TGTGCCAGCATGCGGCGGGGGGACACCGGGGAGCTGTTTTTT.

The rearrangement uses TRBV9 and TRBJ1-3; weak D call: TRBD1 (6 bases). The germline V gene has CDR1 SGDLS and CDR2 YYNGEE. The CDR3 length is 16 residues. V was pared by 4 bases and J by 0 bases, with 14 bases between. The CDR3 is CASSPPSGVSGNTIYF. The CDR3 coding sequence is TGTGCCAGCAGCCCTCCTTCAGGGGTCTCTGGAAACACCATATATTTT.

This clone has a single count. CDR3 residues: CASSLVGSYNEQFF. The CDR3 region has the DNA TGTGCCAGCAGCTTAGTTGGGAGCTACAATGAGCAGTTCTTC. This chain uses TRBV11-3 with TRBJ2-1; D may be TRBD2 (5 bases). Germline V lookup: CDR1 SGHNT, CDR2 YENEEA. Deletions cut 1 base from V and 3 bases from J, with 7 bases between. CDR3 length equals 14 residues.

V is TRBV6-2 or TRBV6-3 and J is TRBJ2-7; D call uncertain. Trimming shortened V by 5 bases and J by 1 base, and 6 bases separated the two germline ends. From germline, CDR1 is MNHEY and CDR2 SVGEGT. The CDR3 sequence is 12 residues long. The CDR3 sequence is CASSHQSYEQYF. Here the CDR3 DNA reads TGTGCCAGCAGTCATCAGTCCTACGAGCAGTACTTC.

The V and J genes are TRBV6-2 or TRBV6-3 and TRBJ1-5, with 7 bases that match TRBD1. This CDR3 spans 15 amino acids. V trimming: 4 bases; J trimming: 2 bases; junction bases outside the gene matches: 5. Germline V gene data show CDR1 as MNHEY and CDR2 as SVGEGT. CDR3: CASSFDRVGNQPQHF. DNA for the CDR3: TGTGCCAGCAGTTTCGACAGGGTGGGCAATCAGCCCCAGCATTTT.

The gene calls are TRBV7-6 and TRBJ1-6; possibly TRBD1 for D (5 bases). CDR3 length: 16 amino acids. V gave up 1 base and J gave up 6 bases, with 13 bases separating them. Germline-derived CDR1 and CDR2 are SGHVS and FNYEAQ. The CDR3 sequence: CASSLGGLGVNSPLHF. As DNA, the CDR3 is TGTGCCAGCAGCTTAGGTGGGTTAGGGGTTAATTCACCCCTCCACTTT.

The V call is TRBV10-2, the J call TRBJ2-3; 13 nucleotides align to TRBD2. The germline gives CDR1 WSHSY, CDR2 SAAADI. CDR3 length: 15 amino acids. V trimming: 8 bases; J trimming: 6 bases; junction bases outside the gene matches: 8. The CDR3 DNA is TGCGCCAGCCTCAGGGGACTAGCGGGGACCGATACGCAGTATTTT. This translates into CASLRGLAGTDTQYF.

The chain couples TRBV7-2 to TRBJ2-1, with 7 nucleotides matching TRBD2. CDR3 length: 15 residues. Per germline, CDR1 SGHTA and CDR2 FQGNSA. V was pared by 2 bases and J by 0 bases, with 1 base of the junction left unmatched. For the CDR3, the DNA is TGTGCCAGCAGCTTAAGCGGGGACTCCTACAATGAGCAGTTCTTC. It is translated as CASSLSGDSYNEQFF.

The gene calls are TRBV2 and TRBJ1-2, with D possibly being TRBD1 (5 bases). Germline CDR1 and CDR2: SNHLY and FYNNEI. The CDR3 is made up of 12 amino acids. V was shortened by 9 bases and J by 2 bases, with 10 bases between the two germline ends. Here the CDR3 DNA reads TGTGCCAGGCGGGGCGGAAACTATGGCTACACCTTC. Translation gives CARRGGNYGYTF.

This clone has a single count. In nucleotides, the CDR3 is TGTGCCAGCAGCCCCAGGGCCGCGAACACCGGGGAGCTGTTTTTT. Its protein is CASSPRAANTGELFF. The rearrangement uses TRBV7-6 and TRBJ2-2, with D maybe TRBD1 (5 bases). V was shortened by 5 bases and J by 0 bases, with 10 bases between the two germline ends. The CDR3 sequence is 15 residues long. The germline V gene encodes CDR1 SGHVS and CDR2 FNYEAQ.

The chain joins TRBV5-1 to TRBJ2-5; 10 positions match TRBD2. The germline CDR1 and CDR2 sequences are SGHRS and YFSETQ. V lost 2 bases, J lost 1 base, and 5 bases stayed unmatched. CDR3 length: 16 amino acids. The CDR3 loop reads CASSFLAGGSQETQYF. DNA of the CDR3: TGCGCCAGCAGCTTTTTAGCGGGGGGCTCCCAAGAGACCCAGTACTTC.